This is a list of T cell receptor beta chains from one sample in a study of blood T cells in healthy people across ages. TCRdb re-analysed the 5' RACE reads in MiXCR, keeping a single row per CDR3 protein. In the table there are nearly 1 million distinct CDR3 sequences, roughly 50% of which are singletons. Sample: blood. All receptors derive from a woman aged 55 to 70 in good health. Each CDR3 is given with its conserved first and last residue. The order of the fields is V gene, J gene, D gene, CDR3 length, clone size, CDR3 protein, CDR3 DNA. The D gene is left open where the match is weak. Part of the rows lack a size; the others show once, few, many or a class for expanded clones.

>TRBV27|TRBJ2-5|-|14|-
CASRLRSVYETQYF
TGTGCCAGCAGGCTGCGCTCGGTATATGAGACCCAGTACTTC
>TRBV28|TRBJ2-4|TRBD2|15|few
CATIERGVAKNIQYF
TGTGCCACCATAGAGCGGGGAGTCGCCAAAAACATTCAGTACTTC
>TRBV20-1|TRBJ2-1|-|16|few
CSARDLGRSSYNEQFF
TGCAGTGCTAGAGATCTAGGCCGGAGCTCCTACAATGAGCAGTTCTTC
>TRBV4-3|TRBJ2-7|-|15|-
CASSQDWVSYNEQYF
TGCGCCAGCAGCCAAGATTGGGTCTCCTACAATGAGCAGTACTTC
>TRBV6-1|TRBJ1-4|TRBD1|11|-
CASRTGDRLFF
TGTGCCAGCAGGACAGGGGACAGACTGTTTTTT
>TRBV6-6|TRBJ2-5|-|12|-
CASNKPGLPEYF
TGTGCCAGCAACAAACCGGGGCTACCTGAGTACTTC
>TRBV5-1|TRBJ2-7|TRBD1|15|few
CASSESGTGSYEQYF
TGCGCCAGCAGCGAATCCGGGACAGGGTCCTACGAGCAGTACTTC
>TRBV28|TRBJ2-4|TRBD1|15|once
CASSYLAGGEETQYF
TGTGCCAGCAGTTATTTGGCAGGGGGCGAAGAGACTCAGTACTTC
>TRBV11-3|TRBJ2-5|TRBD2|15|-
CASSLFSGKEETQYF
TGTGCCAGCAGCTTGTTTAGCGGGAAAGAGGAGACCCAGTACTTC
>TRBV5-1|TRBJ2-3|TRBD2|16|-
CASQKGELAGTDTQYF
TGCGCCAGCCAAAAGGGAGAACTAGCGGGCACAGATACGCAGTATTTT
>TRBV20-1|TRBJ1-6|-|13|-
CSARGGRNSPLHF
TGCAGTGCTAGAGGAGGGAGGAATTCACCCCTCCACTTT
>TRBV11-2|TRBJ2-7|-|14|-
CASSAADRPYEQYF
TGTGCCAGCAGCGCCGCGGACAGACCCTACGAGCAGTACTTC
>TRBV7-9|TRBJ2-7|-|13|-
CVSSLDSNFEQYF
TGTGTCAGCAGCTTGGACAGCAACTTCGAGCAGTACTTC
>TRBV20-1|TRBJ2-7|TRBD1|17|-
CSAEETGSGPKGYEQYF
TGCAGTGCTGAAGAGACAGGGTCGGGACCTAAGGGCTACGAGCAGTACTTC
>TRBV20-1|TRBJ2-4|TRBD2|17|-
CSARDLIREGIGNIQYF
TGCAGTGCTAGAGATCTTATTCGGGAGGGGATAGGAAACATTCAGTACTTC